Sequencing of this T cell receptor (beta chain) was carried out in a study of shared clonotypes between healthy human individuals. In the authors' methods: Owing to the provision of junction-only sequences devoid of quality scores by immunoSEQ, filtering differed. Clones were read by immunoSEQ multiplex PCR, and TCRdb kept only the in-frame ones, dropping some. V, J and clone size reflect that table, while D and trimming were determined from the DNA. The table records fewer than 1.8 million clones, approximately 98.5% of them present only once. The TCR originated in a man aged 30-40 years in good health. The sequencing input was naive CD4+ T cells sorted from blood. Subset denoted: CD45RA+ positively selected.

CDR3 nucleotide sequence: TGTGCCAGCTCACCGGGACAGGGAAATTTCTACGAGCAGTACTTC. Translating it yields CASSPGQGNFYEQYF. V is TRBV18 and J is TRBJ2-7; TRBD1 matches at 9 bases. The germline CDR1 and CDR2 sequences are KGHSH and LQKENI. V was pared by 3 bases and J by 3 bases, with 6 bases of the junction left unmatched. The CDR3 spans 15 residues.